A single sample gave rise to the 29 T cell receptor beta chains below, sequenced in a study of T cell changes during pregnancy in multiple sclerosis. Sequencing used immunoSEQ multiplex PCR; TCRdb keeps in-frame clones, though not all of them. The sample contains approximately 85,000 clones, 94% of which appear only once. The material was peripheral blood, obtained in the third trimester of pregnancy. The receptors originated from a female donor with multiple sclerosis, enrolled in a pregnancy study.

V is TRBV20-1 and J is TRBJ1-2; D is unresolved. The length of the CDR3 is 10 residues. CDR1 is DFQATT and CDR2 is SNEGSKA in the germline V gene (reference sequence). Deletions cut 4 bases from V and 6 bases from J, with 6 bases between. DNA of the CDR3: TGCAGTGCTAACGGGGATGGCTACACCTTC. Translation gives CSANGDGYTF.

The chain employs TRBV19 and TRBJ2-3; TRBD1 matches 8 bases. After removal of 6 bases from V and 5 bases from J, the junction contained 13 bases not matched to a gene. Germline V gives CDR1 LNHDA, CDR2 SQIVND (reference sequence). The CDR3 spans 16 residues. The CDR3 bases are TGTGCCAGTAGGAGCGAGACAGGGGTTTATGAAGATACGCAGTATTTT. Translation: CASRSETGVYEDTQYF.

This sequence joins TRBV18 and TRBJ1-5, with a possible D match to TRBD1 (6 bases). Per the germline V gene, CDR1 is KGHSH and CDR2 is LQKENI. CDR3 length equals 16 residues. Trimming stripped 6 bases from V and 0 bases from J, with 15 bases between. CDR3 DNA: TGTGCCAGCTCCGGACAGTTACCTTATAGCAATCAGCCCCAGCATTTT. It codes for CASSGQLPYSNQPQHF.

J is TRBJ2-7 and V is TRBV7-9, with D possibly matching TRBD1 (6 bases). Germline-derived CDR1 and CDR2 are SEHNR and FQNEAQ (reference sequence). V lost 5 bases, J lost 5 bases, and 7 bases lay in between. CDR3 length: 11 residues. The chain's CDR3 is CASSPGDEQYF. For the CDR3, the DNA is TGTGCCAGCAGCCCAGGGGACGAGCAGTACTTC.

The gene calls are TRBV5-5 and TRBJ1-1, with D perhaps TRBD1 (6 bases). Deletions cut 4 bases from V and 8 bases from J, with 15 bases between. Per germline, CDR1 SGHKS and CDR2 YYEKEE (reference sequence). This CDR3 comprises 13 residues. The CDR3 DNA reads TGTGCCAGCAGCCCGGCGGGGGGCGGCGAAGCTTTCTTT. Amino acid sequence: CASSPAGGGEAFF.

This chain connects TRBV11-2 to TRBJ1-2; TRBD1 agrees at 7 bases. Trimming cost V 10 bases and J 6 bases; bases outside gene matches: 11. The CDR3 has 13 residues. The germline gives CDR1 SGHAT, CDR2 FQNNGV. DNA of the CDR3: TGTGCCACCCCGGAAAAAGGGGGCGATGGCTACACCTTC. Translated, it gives CATPEKGGDGYTF.

This chain links TRBV6-1 with TRBJ1-5; D remains ambiguous. Germline V gene lookup returns CDR1 MNHNS and CDR2 SASEGT. CDR3 length: 17 amino acids. V lost 1 base and J 7 bases, leaving 20 bases between the germline ends. The DNA for the CDR3 is TGTGCCAGCAGTGAAGATAGAGGCGGCAGACGCAGCCAGCCCCAGCATTTT. As protein: CASSEDRGGRRSQPQHF.

The CDR3 region is CASSVGQPLLSGANVLTF. Written as DNA, the CDR3 is TGTGCCAGTAGTGTGGGACAGCCCCTCCTCTCTGGGGCCAACGTCCTGACTTTC. This rearrangement joins TRBV19 to TRBJ2-6, with TRBD1 matching 7 bases. Germline V lookup: CDR1 LNHDA, CDR2 SQIVND (reference sequence). The CDR3 sequence is 18 residues long. V dropped 5 bases and J dropped 0; count of bases not matched to a gene: 10.

This clone was found once. The chain carries TRBV19 and TRBJ1-2, with 8 bases lining up with TRBD1. The V gene end was trimmed by 5 bases and the J gene end by 5 bases; junction bases not matched to a gene: 10. The germline V gene encodes CDR1 LNHDA and CDR2 SQIVND (reference sequence). The CDR3 runs to 15 residues. The DNA of the CDR3 is TGTGCCAGTAGTTTCTTGGTCCAGGGGGCGTATGGCTACACCTTC. This translates into CASSFLVQGAYGYTF.

This clone has just a few counts. The rearrangement links TRBV23-1 to TRBJ1-2, with D perhaps matching TRBD1 (6 bases). TRBV23-1 is reported as an ORF; its role is uncertain. V lost 8 bases and J lost 3, with 34 bases in between. The CDR3 contains 20 residues. For the CDR3, the DNA is TGCGCCAGCCCCAACCCCGAGACAGGCAGGAGATCAGCTTGTGACTATGGCTACACCTTC. It encodes CASPNPETGRRSACDYGYTF.

The chain employs TRBV5-4 and TRBJ2-3; D may be TRBD1 (8 bases). Germline V CDR1 and CDR2: SGHNT, YYREEE (reference sequence). CDR3 length equals 15 residues. V was pared by 4 bases and J by 0 bases, with 12 bases between. The CDR3 DNA reads TGTGCCAGCAGCGTACAGGGGGGGAGCACAGATACGCAGTATTTT. As protein: CASSVQGGSTDTQYF.

This chain connects TRBV9 to TRBJ2-7; a possible D gene is TRBD1 (5 bases). CDR1 and CDR2 from the germline V gene are SGDLS and YYNGEE. The CDR3 runs 15 residues. Trimming removed 4 bases from V and 1 base from J, with 15 bases in between. In DNA, the CDR3 is TGTGCCAGCAGCCCCTCCCGACAGTCTTCCTACGAGCAGTACTTC. Amino acid sequence: CASSPSRQSSYEQYF.

V usage is TRBV25-1 and J usage is TRBJ1-6; 7 positions agree with TRBD1. The germline gives CDR1 MGHDK, CDR2 SYGVNS. J was trimmed by 5 bases and V by 8 bases; bases with no gene match: 3. The CDR3 has 13 amino acids. CDR3 DNA sequence: TGTGCCAGCCAGGGGACAGATAATTCACCCCTCCACTTT. It yields the protein CASQGTDNSPLHF.

A single count supports this clone. This chain uses TRBV18 with TRBJ2-1, with 12 bases aligning to TRBD2. Germline CDR1 KGHSH, CDR2 LQKENI. V lost 2 bases and J lost 8; bases outside the gene matches: 1. CDR3 length: 14 residues. The CDR3 reads CASSPGLAGYEQFF. As DNA, the CDR3 is TGTGCCAGCTCACCAGGACTAGCGGGGTATGAGCAGTTCTTC.

The chain recombines TRBV6-1 with TRBJ1-3, with D tentatively TRBD1 (5 bases). This CDR3 region has 15 residues. CDR1 is MNHNS, CDR2 SASEGT, per germline. V shed 2 bases and J shed 2 bases, with 10 bases lying between them. The CDR3 DNA reads as TGTGCCAGCAGTGAACAGGGTACTACTGGAAACACCATATATTTT. Translated, it gives CASSEQGTTGNTIYF.

The chain joins TRBV5-1 to TRBJ1-3; 8 nucleotides match TRBD1. J was trimmed by 0 bases and V by 3 bases; bases with no gene match: 5. The germline V gene has CDR1 SGHRS and CDR2 YFSETQ. The CDR3 has 16 amino acids. The CDR3 reads CASSWTGLGSGNTIYF. In DNA form, the CDR3 reads TGCGCCAGCAGCTGGACAGGGCTTGGCTCTGGAAACACCATATATTTT.

The rearrangement links TRBV6-5 to TRBJ2-7; D uncertain. Trimming took off 0 bases at V and 1 base at J, with 10 bases between the two ends. Germline CDR1 MNHEY, CDR2 SVGAGI. This CDR3 spans 15 amino acids. The CDR3 DNA sequence: TGTGCCAGCAGTTACTCGGCACCTTCTTCCTACGAGCAGTACTTC. It codes for CASSYSAPSSYEQYF.

This clone was counted once. The V gene is TRBV5-8, the J gene TRBJ2-5; 9 nucleotides match TRBD1. V trimming: 4 bases; J trimming: 2 bases; junction bases outside the gene matches: 6. Germline CDR1 SGHTS, CDR2 YDEGEE. The length of the CDR3 is 15 residues. The DNA of the CDR3 is TGTGCCAGCAGCATACCGGGACAGGGACAAGAGACCCAGTACTTC. This sequence encodes CASSIPGQGQETQYF.

The chain recombines TRBV5-1 with TRBJ2-2; maybe TRBD2 (6 bases). The germline gives CDR1 SGHRS, CDR2 YFSETQ. The CDR3 length is 13 residues. The germline V and J ends were trimmed by 4 bases and 7 bases, with 11 bases remaining between them. CDR3 DNA: TGCGCCAGCAGCCGTGGGGGGAACGGGGAGCTGTTTTTT. This sequence encodes CASSRGGNGELFF.

The chain couples TRBV9 to TRBJ2-3; possible D gene TRBD2, 6 bases. Germline lookup yields CDR1 SGDLS and CDR2 YYNGEE. This CDR3 comprises 16 residues. The V end was cut by 4 bases, the J end by 0 bases, with 15 bases between. CDR3 in DNA: TGTGCCAGCAGCCGATCTGGACTACCAAGCACAGATACGCAGTATTTT. Translation gives CASSRSGLPSTDTQYF.

This chain connects TRBV19 to TRBJ1-2; D perhaps matches TRBD1 (6 bases). Germline assignment: CDR1 LNHDA and CDR2 SQIVND (reference sequence). CDR3 length: 14 amino acids. V dropped 5 bases and J dropped 3 bases, with 13 bases sitting between them. The CDR3 region has the DNA TGTGCCAGTAGTCCCCCGGGACACGACTATGGCTACACCTTC. Translation gives CASSPPGHDYGYTF.

V usage is TRBV5-4 and J usage is TRBJ1-4; unclear D gene. Germline V gene lookup returns CDR1 SGHNT and CDR2 YYREEE (reference sequence). The V end was cut by 1 base, the J end by 7 bases, with 8 bases between. The CDR3 length is 13 residues. CDR3 sequence reads: CASSLSGGEKLFF. The CDR3 bases are TGTGCCAGCAGCTTGTCCGGAGGTGAAAAACTGTTTTTT.

The V gene is TRBV7-3, the J gene TRBJ2-1; possibly TRBD2 for D (5 bases). The CDR3 is made up of 13 amino acids. Germline CDR1 is SGHTA and CDR2 is FQGTGA. V was trimmed by 4 bases and J by 4 bases, leaving 8 bases between them. The CDR3, as DNA: TGTGCCAGCAGCTCCTCGGGGTACAATGAGCAGTTCTTC. It yields the protein CASSSSGYNEQFF.

CDR3 coding DNA: TGTGCCAGCACTCCGACAGGTTATAATTCACCCCTCCACTTT. Protein product: CASTPTGYNSPLHF. The rearrangement uses TRBV27 and TRBJ1-6; tentative D call: TRBD1 (6 bases). Trimming took off 7 bases at V and 4 bases at J, with 11 bases between the two ends. The V gene's germline CDR1 is MNHEY and CDR2 SMNVEV (reference sequence). This CDR3 region has 14 residues.

CDR3 protein: CASSLWSLTFPYEQYF. The CDR3 DNA reads as TGCGCCAGCAGCCTGTGGTCCCTAACCTTCCCCTACGAGCAGTACTTC. J is TRBJ2-7 and V is TRBV5-1; no reliable D call. Germline lookup yields CDR1 SGHRS and CDR2 YFSETQ. This CDR3 has 16 amino acids. V dropped 4 bases and J dropped 2 bases, with 19 bases sitting between them. Full variable domain (outside the CDR3, taken from reference TRBV5-1 and TRBJ2-7): KAGVTQTPRYLIKTRGQQVTLSCSPISGHRSVSWYQQTPGQGLQFLFEYFSETQRNKGNFPGRFSGRQFSNSRSEMNVSTLELGDSALYLCASSLWSLTFPYEQYFGPGTRLTVT.

The rearrangement joins TRBV7-2 to TRBJ2-1; TRBD2 might be the D (6 bases). The V and J ends lost 2 bases and 6 bases respectively, with 11 bases between them. CDR1 is SGHTA and CDR2 is FQGNSA in the germline V gene. CDR3 length: 14 residues. CDR3 protein: CASSLRTISNEQFF. CDR3 bases: TGTGCCAGCAGCTTAAGGACTATCTCCAATGAGCAGTTCTTC.

The chain links TRBV5-4 to TRBJ1-2; TRBD1 might be the D (6 bases). V lost 5 bases and J lost 2, with 19 bases in between. Per the germline V gene, CDR1 is SGHNT and CDR2 is YYREEE (reference sequence). This CDR3 contains 16 residues. CDR3: CASSPKQGLGNYGYTF. The DNA for the CDR3 is TGTGCCAGCAGTCCAAAACAGGGATTGGGGAACTATGGCTACACCTTC.

The chain is built from TRBV5-1 and TRBJ2-5; a possible D gene is TRBD2 (6 bases). V lost 2 bases to trimming and J lost 1 base, with 9 bases between them. The CDR3 extends over 14 amino acids. Per germline, CDR1 SGHRS and CDR2 YFSETQ. This chain's CDR3 is CASSFGGAQETQYF. The CDR3 coding sequence is TGCGCCAGCAGCTTTGGCGGGGCCCAAGAGACCCAGTACTTC.

The chain is built from TRBV7-2 and TRBJ1-1; D is ambiguous. This CDR3 contains 12 residues. The ends were cut back, 3 bases at V and 4 bases at J, with 6 bases in the middle. Germline assignment: CDR1 SGHTA and CDR2 FQGNSA. CDR3 DNA sequence: TGTGCCAGCAGCTTTTTCGTCACTGAAGCTTTCTTT. Translation: CASSFFVTEAFF.